The 15 T cell receptor beta chains reported below all come from one sample, sequenced in a study of early T cells in non-severe SARS-CoV-2 infection. TCRdb reanalysed the 5' RACE reads using MiXCR and keeps one entry per CDR3 protein. The table shows 40,000 to 55,000 distinct CDR3 sequences, with under 7.5% occurring only once. The specimen comprised whole blood, sampled at baseline. The receptors come from an adult who was a healthcare worker with PCR-confirmed SARS-CoV-2 infection or an uninfected control (not recorded which).

The table lists this clonotype with a few counts. J is TRBJ2-1 and V is TRBV7-2, with 7 positions matching TRBD2. V lost 5 bases, J lost 7 bases, and 11 bases stayed unmatched. Germline assignment: CDR1 SGHTA and CDR2 FQGNSA. The CDR3 consists of 15 residues. CDR3 region: CASSPSGLGRNEQFF. The DNA for the CDR3 is TGTGCCAGCAGCCCTAGCGGTCTAGGTAGGAATGAGCAGTTCTTC.

This sequence joins TRBV6-5 and TRBJ2-5; D assignment may be TRBD1 or TRBD2 (7 bases each). Trimming shortened V by 7 bases and J by 4 bases, and 16 bases separated the two germline ends. This CDR3 has 14 residues. The germline V gene encodes CDR1 MNHEY and CDR2 SVGAGI. CDR3 protein: CASKGGGDLETQYF. Written as DNA, the CDR3 is TGTGCCAGCAAGGGAGGGGGCGATTTAGAGACCCAGTACTTC.

This clonotype was detected ten times or more. The chain uses TRBV6-1 and TRBJ2-2; D remains unclear. This CDR3 is built from 13 residues. Per the germline V gene, CDR1 is MNHNS and CDR2 is SASEGT. V was clipped by 1 base and J by 11 bases, with 11 bases between them. CDR3 region: CASSEGPKEELFF. CDR3 DNA: TGTGCCAGCAGTGAAGGGCCGAAGGAAGAGCTGTTTTTT.

This clonotype was detected many times. V gene TRBV20-1 combines with J gene TRBJ2-5; D is unresolved. The length of the CDR3 is 13 residues. V was pared by 3 bases and J by 4 bases, with 12 bases between. Germline loops: CDR1 DFQATT, CDR2 SNEGSKA (reference sequence). The CDR3 loop is CSASFVAGETQYF. In nucleotides, the CDR3 is TGCAGTGCTAGTTTCGTAGCAGGAGAGACCCAGTACTTC.

This sequence joins TRBV5-5 and TRBJ1-1; 9 bases map to TRBD1. J gave up 1 base and V 9 bases, and 13 bases lay outside the gene matches. Germline V gene sequence: CDR1 SGHKS, CDR2 YYEKEE (reference sequence). The CDR3 runs to 16 residues. The CDR3 DNA reads as TGTGCCACCCTACAGGGGGCTTCCCTTTCGAACACTGAAGCTTTCTTT. It translates to CATLQGASLSNTEAFF.

The chain links TRBV7-2 to TRBJ2-7, with 8 bases aligning to TRBD1. Germline CDR1 and CDR2: SGHTA and FQGNSA. Unmatched junction bases numbered 14, after V lost 4 bases and J lost 6 bases. This CDR3 spans 16 amino acids. CDR3 in amino acids: CASSSAVSGQGVEQYF. CDR3 coding DNA: TGTGCCAGCAGCTCAGCAGTCAGTGGACAGGGAGTCGAGCAGTACTTC.

This clonotype was seen only a few times. At one end the junction does not follow the germline gene, possibly because of a read error. The rearrangement uses TRBV6-2 or TRBV6-3 and TRBJ1-2, with a weak D call TRBD1 (6 bases). Germline-derived CDR1 and CDR2 are MNHEY and SVGEGT. The CDR3 totals 15 residues. CDR3 in DNA: TGTGCCAGCAGATACTCTCGAGGGGGATCCTATGGCTACACCTTC. As protein: CASRYSRGGSYGYTF.

This clonotype has only a few counts. V usage is TRBV5-4 and J usage is TRBJ2-1; TRBD2 agrees at 9 bases. CDR3 length equals 15 residues. Germline lookup yields CDR1 SGHNT and CDR2 YYREEE (reference sequence). After removal of 2 bases from V and 5 bases from J, the junction contained 5 bases not matched to a gene. The CDR3 is CASSLISGRNNEQFF. Here the CDR3 DNA reads TGTGCCAGCAGCTTAATTAGCGGGAGAAACAATGAGCAGTTCTTC.

This clonotype was detected ten times or more. Written as DNA, the CDR3 is TGTGCCACCAGCAGAGAACAGGACAGGCACAATGAGCAGTTCTTC. This codes for CATSREQDRHNEQFF. The V gene is TRBV15, the J gene TRBJ2-1; the match to TRBD1 covers 7 bases. This CDR3 has 15 residues. CDR1 is LNHNV, CDR2 YYDKDF, per germline (reference sequence). V lost 0 bases to trimming and J lost 5 bases; unmatched junction nucleotides: 4. The entire variable domain, with the rest obtained from reference TRBV15 and TRBJ2-1, is as follows: DAMVIQNPRYQVTQFGKPVTLSCSQTLNHNVMYWYQQKSSQAPKLLFHYYDKDFNNEADTPDNFQSRRPNTSFCFLDIRSPGLGDTAMYLCATSREQDRHNEQFFGPGTRLTVL.

This clonotype was observed many times. The chain joins TRBV6-2 or TRBV6-3 to TRBJ2-2, with 14 bases aligning to TRBD2. The CDR3 loop spans 18 amino acids. Germline V lookup: CDR1 MNHEY, CDR2 SVGEGT. V shed 5 bases, J shed 4 bases, and the junction held 9 bases outside the gene matches. CDR3 sequence reads: CASSPVGLAGDSTGELFF. The CDR3, as DNA: TGTGCCAGCAGTCCGGTGGGACTAGCGGGGGATTCCACCGGGGAGCTGTTTTTT.

The chain carries TRBV4-3 and TRBJ2-3; 9 bases line up with TRBD2. Trimming took 0 bases from V and 8 from J; bases not matched to a gene: 12. From germline, CDR1 is LGHNA and CDR2 YSLEER. The CDR3 consists of 17 residues. CDR3 coding DNA: TGCGCCAGCAGCCAAGACGGAATTAGCGGGAGTGGAGGTACGCAGTATTTT. Encoded protein: CASSQDGISGSGGTQYF.

The table lists this clonotype with a few counts. This chain connects TRBV18 to TRBJ2-2; the D call may be TRBD1 or TRBD2 (5 bases each). Germline assignment: CDR1 KGHSH and CDR2 LQKENI. There are 15 residues in the CDR3. Trimming removed 3 bases from V and 8 bases from J, with 16 bases in between. CDR3 nucleotide sequence: TGTGCCAGCTCACCGACGGGGACCCCAGATGGGGAGCTGTTTTTT. This translates into CASSPTGTPDGELFF. The full variable domain, rest sourced from reference TRBV18 and TRBJ2-2, is NAGVMQNPRHLVRRRGQEARLRCSPMKGHSHVYWYRQLPEEGLKFMVYLQKENIIDESGMPKERFSAEFPKEGPSILRIQQVVRGDSAAYFCASSPTGTPDGELFFGEGSRLTVL.

This clonotype was detected ten times or more. V gene TRBV6-1 combines with J gene TRBJ2-1; no clear D gene. V was trimmed by 0 bases and J by 8 bases, leaving 11 bases between them. The CDR3 totals 14 residues. Germline V gives CDR1 MNHNS, CDR2 SASEGT. The CDR3 sequence is CASSEASAIHEQFF. CDR3 bases: TGTGCCAGCAGTGAAGCTTCCGCCATCCATGAGCAGTTCTTC.

This rearrangement joins TRBV20-1 to TRBJ2-1, with 9 bases lining up with TRBD2. Trimming cost V 0 bases and J 8 bases; bases outside gene matches: 14. In germline, CDR1 is DFQATT, CDR2 SNEGSKA (reference sequence). This CDR3 contains 17 residues. The CDR3 bases are TGCAGTGCTAGAGATCGGGAGCAAGCTAGCGGGATTGATGAGCAGTTCTTC. This translates into CSARDREQASGIDEQFF.

Ten or more counts support this clonotype. The chain employs TRBV29-1 and TRBJ2-7, with 7 bases aligning to TRBD1. Germline trimming cut 6 bases from V and 5 bases from J; bases unmatched to any gene: 13. Looked up from germline, CDR1 is SQVTM and CDR2 is ANQGSEA. This CDR3 contains 14 residues. CDR3 coding DNA: TGCAGCGTGGATAGCAGGGGGAGTAAGAACGAGCAGTACTTC. Protein: CSVDSRGSKNEQYF.